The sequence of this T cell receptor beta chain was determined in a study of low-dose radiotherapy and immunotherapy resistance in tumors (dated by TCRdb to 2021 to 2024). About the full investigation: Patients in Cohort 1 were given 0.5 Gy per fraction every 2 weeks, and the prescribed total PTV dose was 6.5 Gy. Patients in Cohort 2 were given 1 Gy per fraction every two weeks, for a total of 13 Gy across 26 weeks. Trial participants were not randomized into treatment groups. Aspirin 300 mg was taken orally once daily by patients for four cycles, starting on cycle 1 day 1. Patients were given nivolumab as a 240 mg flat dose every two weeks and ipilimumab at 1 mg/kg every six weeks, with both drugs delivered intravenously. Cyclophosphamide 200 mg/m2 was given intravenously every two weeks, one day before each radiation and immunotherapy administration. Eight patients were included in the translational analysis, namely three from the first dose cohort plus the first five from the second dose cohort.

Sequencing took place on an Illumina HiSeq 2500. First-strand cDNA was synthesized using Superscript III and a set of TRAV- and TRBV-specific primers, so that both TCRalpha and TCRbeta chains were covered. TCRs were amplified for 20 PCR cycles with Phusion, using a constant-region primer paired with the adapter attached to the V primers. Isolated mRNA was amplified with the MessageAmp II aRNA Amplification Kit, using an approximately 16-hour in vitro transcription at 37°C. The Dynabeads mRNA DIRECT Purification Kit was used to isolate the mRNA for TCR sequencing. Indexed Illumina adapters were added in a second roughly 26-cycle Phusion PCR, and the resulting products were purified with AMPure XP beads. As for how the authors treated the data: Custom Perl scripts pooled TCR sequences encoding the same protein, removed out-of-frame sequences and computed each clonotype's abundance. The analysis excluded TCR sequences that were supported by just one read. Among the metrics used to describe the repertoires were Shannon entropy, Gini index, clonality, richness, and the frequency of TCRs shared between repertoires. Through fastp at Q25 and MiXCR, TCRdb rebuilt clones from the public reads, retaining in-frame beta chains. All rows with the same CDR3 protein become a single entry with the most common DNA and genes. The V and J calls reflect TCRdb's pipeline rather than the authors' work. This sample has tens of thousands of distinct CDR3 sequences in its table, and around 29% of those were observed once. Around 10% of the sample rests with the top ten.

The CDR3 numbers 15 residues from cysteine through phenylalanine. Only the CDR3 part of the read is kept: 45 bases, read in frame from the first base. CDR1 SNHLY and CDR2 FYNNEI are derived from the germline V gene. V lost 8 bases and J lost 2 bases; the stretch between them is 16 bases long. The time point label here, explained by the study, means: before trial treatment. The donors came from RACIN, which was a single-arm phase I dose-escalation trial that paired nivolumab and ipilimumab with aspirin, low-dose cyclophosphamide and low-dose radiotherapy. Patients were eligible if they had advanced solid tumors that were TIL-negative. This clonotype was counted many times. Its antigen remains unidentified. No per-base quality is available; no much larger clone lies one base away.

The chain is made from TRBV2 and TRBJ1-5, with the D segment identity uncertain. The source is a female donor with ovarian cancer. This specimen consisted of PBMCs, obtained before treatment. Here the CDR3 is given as CASSGEGSGNQPQHF. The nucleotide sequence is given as TGTGCCAGCTCAGGTGAAGGGTCGGGCAATCAGCCCCAGCATTTT.